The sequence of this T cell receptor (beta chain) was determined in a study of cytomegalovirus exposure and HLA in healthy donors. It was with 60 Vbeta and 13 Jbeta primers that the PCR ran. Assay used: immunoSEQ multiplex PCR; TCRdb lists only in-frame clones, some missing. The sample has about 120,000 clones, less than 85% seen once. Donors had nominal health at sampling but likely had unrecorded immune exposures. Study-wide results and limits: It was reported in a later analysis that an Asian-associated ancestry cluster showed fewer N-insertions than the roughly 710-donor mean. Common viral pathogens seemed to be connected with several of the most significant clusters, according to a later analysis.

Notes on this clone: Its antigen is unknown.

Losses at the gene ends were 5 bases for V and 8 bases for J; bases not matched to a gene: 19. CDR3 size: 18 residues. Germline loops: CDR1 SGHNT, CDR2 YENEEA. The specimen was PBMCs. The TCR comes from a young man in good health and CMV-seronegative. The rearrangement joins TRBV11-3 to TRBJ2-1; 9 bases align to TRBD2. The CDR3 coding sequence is TGTGCCAGCAGCGCTAGGGGAGGCGCGGGAGGGCCTATCTATGAGCAGTTCTTC. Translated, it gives CASSARGGAGGPIYEQFF.